The T cell receptor (beta chain) described here comes from a study of T cell responses to AZD1222 COVID-19 vaccine. Study-wide results and limits: After the peak T cell response, and only then, were repertoires sampled. Reports say nearly half of spike-specific TCRs go after unmutated variant regions. Clonal diversity was possibly underestimated, and the donors were mostly white British, with more females.

With respect to this clone: Its matching antigen is unknown.

The method was immunoSEQ multiplex PCR; TCRdb's version includes in-frame clones alone and lacks a portion of them. The table lists 58,000 or so clones, 65% to 85% of them singletons. Losses at the gene ends were 0 bases for V and 0 bases for J; bases not matched to a gene: 9. CDR3 length: 19 residues. Germline values: CDR1 SGHKS, CDR2 YYEKEE (reference sequence). Source: peripheral blood, taken on day 0 of AZD1222 vaccination. This sequence originates from an adult in good health. The chain uses TRBV5-5 and TRBJ1-5; 10 bases line up with TRBD1. This CDR3 reads CASSLGPGQGRYSNQPQHF. CDR3 DNA: TGTGCCAGCAGCTTGGGGCCGGGACAGGGGAGATATAGCAATCAGCCCCAGCATTTT.